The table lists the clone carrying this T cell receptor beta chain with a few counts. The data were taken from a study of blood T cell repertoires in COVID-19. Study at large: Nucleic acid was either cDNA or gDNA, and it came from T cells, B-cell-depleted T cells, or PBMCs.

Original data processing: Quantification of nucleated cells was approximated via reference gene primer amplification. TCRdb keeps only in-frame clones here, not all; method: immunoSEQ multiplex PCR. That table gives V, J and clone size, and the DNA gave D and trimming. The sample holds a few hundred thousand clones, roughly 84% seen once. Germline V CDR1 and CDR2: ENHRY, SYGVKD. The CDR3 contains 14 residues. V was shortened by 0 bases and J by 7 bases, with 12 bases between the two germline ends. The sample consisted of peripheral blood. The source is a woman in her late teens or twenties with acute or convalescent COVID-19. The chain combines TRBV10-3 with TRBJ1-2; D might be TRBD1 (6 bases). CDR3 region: CAISESGTQFGYTF. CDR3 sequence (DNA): TGTGCCATCAGTGAGTCAGGGACACAGTTTGGCTACACCTTC.